What follows describes a single TCR beta chain. The antigen remains unidentified. One end of the junction does not line up with germline, which may come from a read error. MiXCR was run by TCRdb on the 5' RACE reads, yielding one entry per CDR3 protein. The sample lists some 1,700,000 distinct CDR3 sequences, about 32% occurring once. CDR3 length: 14 amino acids. Germline V lookup: CDR1 KGHSH, CDR2 LQKENI. This sample stems from a study of identical twins. Notes on the study in general: Abundant beta clonotypes from cord blood bore fewer insertions; memory repertoires lacked this pattern. Twin sharing of out-of-frame TCR alpha was underestimated by models in monozygotic pairs. Low generation probability was overrepresented in out-of-frame alpha sequences shared by twins.

The sequence derives from a newborn girl in good health. Material for sequencing was cord blood. This chain links TRBV18 with TRBJ1-1; D is perhaps TRBD1 (6 bases). The DNA for the CDR3 is TGTACCAGCTCACACCCAGGGGCAAACACTGAAGCTTTCTTT. It specifies CTSSHPGANTEAFF.